The 8 T cell receptor beta chains in this list originate from one sample, sequenced in a study of breast tumors, draining lymph nodes, adjacent tissues. TCRdb passed the multiplex PCR reads through MiXCR, listing each CDR3 protein once. Here the sample spans approximately 100,000 distinct CDR3 sequences, around 20% being singletons. The lymph nodes were axillary draining lymph nodes from breast cancer patients. Material for sequencing was axillary lymph node tissue. The receptors were gathered from a female donor with breast cancer. Some clones in this sample may be carry-over from other donors' samples.

This clonotype has just a few counts. The chain employs TRBV20-1 and TRBJ1-4; D not resolved. The CDR3 extends over 16 amino acids. Germline CDR1 DFQATT, CDR2 SNEGSKA (reference sequence). Trimming shortened V by 1 base and J by 0 bases, and 12 bases separated the two germline ends. The CDR3, as DNA: TGCAGTGCTAGAGGTCTCAGCCGGGCAACTAATGAAAAACTGTTTTTT. Encoded protein: CSARGLSRATNEKLFF.

This clonotype was seen only a few times. This sequence joins TRBV27 and TRBJ2-2, with 11 positions matching TRBD2. The CDR3 totals 16 residues. V dropped 4 bases and J dropped 2; count of bases not matched to a gene: 3. Germline CDR1 MNHEY, CDR2 SMNVEV (reference sequence). The CDR3 DNA reads TGTGCCAGCAGTTACCTAGCGGGGGGAAACACCGGGGAGCTGTTTTTT. As protein: CASSYLAGGNTGELFF.

This clonotype was seen many times. The chain couples TRBV14 to TRBJ2-7; a possible D gene is TRBD2 (6 bases). Germline V CDR1 and CDR2: SGHDN, FVKESK. Trimming removed 4 bases from V and 5 bases from J, with 15 bases in between. This CDR3 spans 14 amino acids. The CDR3 DNA reads TGTGCCAGCAGCCTGCAATGGGGACTCAACGAGCAGTACTTC. Translated, it gives CASSLQWGLNEQYF.

This clonotype was seen repeatedly, ten times or more. V gene TRBV9 combines with J gene TRBJ2-7, with 9 bases that match TRBD1. V shed 4 bases and J 2 bases; nucleotides not matched to a gene: 7. This CDR3 comprises 15 residues. The V gene's germline CDR1 is SGDLS and CDR2 YYNGEE. The CDR3 nucleotides read TGTGCCAGCAGCCCCAGACAGGGGGTCGCCTACGAGCAGTACTTC. Protein sequence: CASSPRQGVAYEQYF.

The rearrangement uses TRBV4-2 and TRBJ2-7; TRBD1 matches 8 bases. Per germline, CDR1 LGHNA and CDR2 YNFKEQ. The CDR3 consists of 15 residues. V shed 2 bases, J shed 7 bases, and the junction held 10 bases outside the gene matches. CDR3 DNA sequence: TGTGCCAGCAGCCAATCTCAGGGGGCGTCGTGGGAGCAGTACTTC. Translated: CASSQSQGASWEQYF.

This clonotype has a count of ten or more. The chain's CDR3 is CASGSDEQYF. CDR3 in DNA: TGCGCCAGTGGCTCTGACGAGCAGTACTTC. The chain carries TRBV10-2 and TRBJ2-7, with no clear D. Trimming shortened V by 9 bases and J by 5 bases, and 8 bases separated the two germline ends. This CDR3 has 10 residues. From germline, CDR1 is WSHSY and CDR2 SAAADI.

This clonotype was counted ten times or more. The chain employs TRBV7-9 and TRBJ2-7; 9 positions match TRBD1. CDR3 length equals 13 residues. The ends lost 5 bases at V and 4 bases at J; junction bases unmatched: 3. Germline V gene sequence: CDR1 SEHNR, CDR2 FQNEAQ (reference sequence). CDR3 in DNA: TGTGCCAGCAGCCAGACAGGGGGATACGAGCAGTACTTC. Its translation: CASSQTGGYEQYF.

This clonotype showed up many times. The J gene is TRBJ2-6, the V gene TRBV5-1; D unclear. The CDR3 covers 17 residues. V lost 2 bases to trimming and J lost 5 bases, with 17 bases between them. Germline V gives CDR1 SGHRS, CDR2 YFSETQ. The CDR3 DNA follows: TGCGCCAGCAGCTTCGATTCGTCGCTTTGGTGGGCCAACGTCCTGACTTTC. This sequence encodes CASSFDSSLWWANVLTF.